This TCR beta chain was sequenced in a study of PD-L1 blockade in urothelial cancer. Study details: Administration of atezolizumab to patients began in about 2014, at 1,200 mg intravenously every 3 weeks. Patients' prior chemotherapy regimens numbered 0 to 3.

The CDR3 has 14 amino acids. Germline values: CDR1 LGHNA, CDR2 YNFKEQ. Note on this clone: At one end the junction does not follow the germline gene, possibly because of a read error.

The cohort comprised individuals with locally advanced or metastatic urothelial carcinoma. Assay: immunoSEQ multiplex PCR; the TCRdb copy retains only in-frame clones and omits some. Here the sample spans approximately 71,000 clones, about 88% being singletons. The chain has TRBV4-2 and TRBJ2-1; D is possibly TRBD2 (5 bases). The sequencing used PBMCs, collected around atezolizumab (anti-PD-L1) treatment. The TCR sequence derives from a man aged 55 to 69 with urothelial cancer. The CDR3 bases are TGTGCCAGCAGCCAAGATGCGGGTTACAGTGAGCAGTTCTTC. It is translated as CASSQDAGYSEQFF.